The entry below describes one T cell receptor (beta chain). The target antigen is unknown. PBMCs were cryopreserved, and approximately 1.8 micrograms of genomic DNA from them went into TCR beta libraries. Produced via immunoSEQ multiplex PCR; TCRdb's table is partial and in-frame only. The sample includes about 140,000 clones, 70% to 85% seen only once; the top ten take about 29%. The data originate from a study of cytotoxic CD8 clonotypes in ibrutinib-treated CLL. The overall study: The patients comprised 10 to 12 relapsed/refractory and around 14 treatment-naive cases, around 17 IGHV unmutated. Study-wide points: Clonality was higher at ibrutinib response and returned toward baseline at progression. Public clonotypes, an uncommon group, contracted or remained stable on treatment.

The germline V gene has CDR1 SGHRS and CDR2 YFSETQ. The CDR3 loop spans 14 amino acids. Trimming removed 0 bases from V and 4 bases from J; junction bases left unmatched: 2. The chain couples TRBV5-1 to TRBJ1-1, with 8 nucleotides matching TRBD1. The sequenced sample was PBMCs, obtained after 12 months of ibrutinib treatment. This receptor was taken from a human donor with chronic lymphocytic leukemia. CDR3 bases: TGCGCCAGCAGCTTGGTTCAGGGGGCCACTGAAGCTTTCTTT. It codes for CASSLVQGATEAFF.